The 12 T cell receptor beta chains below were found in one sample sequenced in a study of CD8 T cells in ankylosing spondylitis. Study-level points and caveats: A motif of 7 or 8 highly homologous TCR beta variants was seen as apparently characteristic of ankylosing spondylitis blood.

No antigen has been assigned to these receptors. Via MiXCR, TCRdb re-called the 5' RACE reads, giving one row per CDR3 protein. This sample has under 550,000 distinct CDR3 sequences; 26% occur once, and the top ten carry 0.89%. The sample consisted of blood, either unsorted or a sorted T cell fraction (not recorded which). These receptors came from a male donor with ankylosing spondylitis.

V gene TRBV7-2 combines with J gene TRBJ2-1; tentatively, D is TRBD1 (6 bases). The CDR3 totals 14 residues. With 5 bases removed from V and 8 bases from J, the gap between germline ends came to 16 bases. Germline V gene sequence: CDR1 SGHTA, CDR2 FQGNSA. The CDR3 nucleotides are TGTGCCAGCAGCCTTCGCAGGGGAATCGATGAGCAGTTCTTC. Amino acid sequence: CASSLRRGIDEQFF.

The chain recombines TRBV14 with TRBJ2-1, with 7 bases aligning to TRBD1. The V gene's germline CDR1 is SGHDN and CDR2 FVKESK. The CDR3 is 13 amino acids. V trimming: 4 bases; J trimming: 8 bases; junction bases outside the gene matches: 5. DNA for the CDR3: TGTGCCAGCAGCCGACAGGGATCGTATGAGCAGTTCTTC. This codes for CASSRQGSYEQFF.

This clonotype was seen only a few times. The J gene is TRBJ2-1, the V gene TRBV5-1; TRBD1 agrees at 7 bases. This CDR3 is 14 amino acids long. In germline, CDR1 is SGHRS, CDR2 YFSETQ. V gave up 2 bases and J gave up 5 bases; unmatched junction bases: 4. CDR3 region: CASSLDRVDNEQFF. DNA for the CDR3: TGCGCCAGCAGCTTAGACAGGGTGGACAATGAGCAGTTCTTC.

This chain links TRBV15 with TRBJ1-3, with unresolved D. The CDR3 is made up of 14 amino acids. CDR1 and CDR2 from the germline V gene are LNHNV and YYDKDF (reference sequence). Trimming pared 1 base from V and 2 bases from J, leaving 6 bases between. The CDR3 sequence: CATSRGDPGNTIYF. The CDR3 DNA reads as TGTGCCACCAGCAGAGGGGATCCTGGAAACACCATATATTTT.

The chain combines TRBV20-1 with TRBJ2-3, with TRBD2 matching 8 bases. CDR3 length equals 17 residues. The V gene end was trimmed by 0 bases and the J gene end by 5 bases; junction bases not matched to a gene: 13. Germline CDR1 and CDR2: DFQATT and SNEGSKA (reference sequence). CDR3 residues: CSARELLAGPLGDTQYF. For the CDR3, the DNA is TGCAGTGCTAGAGAGCTCTTAGCGGGGCCTCTGGGAGATACGCAGTATTTT.

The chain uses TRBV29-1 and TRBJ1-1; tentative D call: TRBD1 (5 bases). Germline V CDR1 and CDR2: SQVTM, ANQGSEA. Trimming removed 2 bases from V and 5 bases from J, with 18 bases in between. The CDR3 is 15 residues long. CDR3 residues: CSVEYPLGGVTEAFF. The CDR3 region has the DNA TGCAGCGTTGAATACCCTCTCGGGGGGGTGACTGAAGCTTTCTTT. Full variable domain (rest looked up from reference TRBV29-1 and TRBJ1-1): SAVISQKPSRDICQRGTSLTIQCQVDSQVTMMFWYRQQPGQSLTLIATANQGSEATYESGFVIDKFPISRPNLTFSTLTVSNMSPEDSSIYLCSVEYPLGGVTEAFFGQGTRLTVV.

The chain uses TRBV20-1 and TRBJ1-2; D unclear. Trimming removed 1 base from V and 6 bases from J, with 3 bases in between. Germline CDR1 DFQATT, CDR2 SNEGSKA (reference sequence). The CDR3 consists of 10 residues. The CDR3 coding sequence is TGCAGTGCTAGAGGGGATGGCTACACCTTC. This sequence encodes CSARGDGYTF.

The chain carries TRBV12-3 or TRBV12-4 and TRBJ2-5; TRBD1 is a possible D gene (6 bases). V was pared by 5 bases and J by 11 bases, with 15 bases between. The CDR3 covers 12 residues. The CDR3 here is CASSTPTRGQYF. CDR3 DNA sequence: TGTGCCAGCAGTACACCGACGAGGGGGCAGTACTTC.

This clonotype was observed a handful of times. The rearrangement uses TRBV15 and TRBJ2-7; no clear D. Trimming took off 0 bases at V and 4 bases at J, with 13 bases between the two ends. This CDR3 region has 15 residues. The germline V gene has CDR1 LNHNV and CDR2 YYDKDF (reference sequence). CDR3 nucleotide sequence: TGTGCCACCAGCAGAGATCCGGCAGGTGATTACGAGCAGTACTTC. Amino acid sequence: CATSRDPAGDYEQYF.

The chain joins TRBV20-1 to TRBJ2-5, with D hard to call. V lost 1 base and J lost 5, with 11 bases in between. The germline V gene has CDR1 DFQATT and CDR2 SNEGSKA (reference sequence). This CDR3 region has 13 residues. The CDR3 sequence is CSARVDRWETQYF. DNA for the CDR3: TGCAGTGCTAGAGTGGATAGGTGGGAGACCCAGTACTTC.

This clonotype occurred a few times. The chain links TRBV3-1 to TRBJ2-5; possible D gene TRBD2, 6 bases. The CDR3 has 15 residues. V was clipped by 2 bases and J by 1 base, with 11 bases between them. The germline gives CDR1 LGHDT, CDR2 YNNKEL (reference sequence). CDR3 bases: TGTGCCAGCAGCCAAAGGGTAGCGGTCCAAGAGACCCAGTACTTC. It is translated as CASSQRVAVQETQYF.

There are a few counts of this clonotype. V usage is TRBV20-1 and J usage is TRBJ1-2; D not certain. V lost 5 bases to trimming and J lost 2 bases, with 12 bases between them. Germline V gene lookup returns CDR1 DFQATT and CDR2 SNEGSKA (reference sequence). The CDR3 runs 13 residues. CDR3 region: CSAYSAGNYGYTF. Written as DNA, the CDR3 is TGCAGTGCTTATTCCGCGGGCAACTATGGCTACACCTTC.